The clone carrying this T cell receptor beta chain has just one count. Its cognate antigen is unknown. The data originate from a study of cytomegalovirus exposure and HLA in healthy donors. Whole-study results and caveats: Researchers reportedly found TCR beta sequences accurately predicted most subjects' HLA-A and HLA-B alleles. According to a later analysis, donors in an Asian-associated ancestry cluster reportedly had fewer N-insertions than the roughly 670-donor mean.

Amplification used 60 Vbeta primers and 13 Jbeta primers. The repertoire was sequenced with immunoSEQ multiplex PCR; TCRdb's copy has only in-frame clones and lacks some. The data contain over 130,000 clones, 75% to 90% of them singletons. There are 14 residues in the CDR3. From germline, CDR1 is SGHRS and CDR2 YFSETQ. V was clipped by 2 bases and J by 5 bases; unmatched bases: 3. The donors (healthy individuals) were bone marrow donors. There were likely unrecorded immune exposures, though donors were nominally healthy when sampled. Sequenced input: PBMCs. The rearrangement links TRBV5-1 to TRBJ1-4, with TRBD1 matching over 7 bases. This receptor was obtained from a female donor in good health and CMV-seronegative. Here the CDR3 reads CASSFRGQNEKLFF. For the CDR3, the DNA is TGCGCCAGCAGCTTTAGGGGGCAGAATGAAAAACTGTTTTTT. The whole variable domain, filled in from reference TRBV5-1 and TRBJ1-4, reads KAGVTQTPRYLIKTRGQQVTLSCSPISGHRSVSWYQQTPGQGLQFLFEYFSETQRNKGNFPGRFSGRQFSNSRSEMNVSTLELGDSALYLCASSFRGQNEKLFFGSGTQLSVL.